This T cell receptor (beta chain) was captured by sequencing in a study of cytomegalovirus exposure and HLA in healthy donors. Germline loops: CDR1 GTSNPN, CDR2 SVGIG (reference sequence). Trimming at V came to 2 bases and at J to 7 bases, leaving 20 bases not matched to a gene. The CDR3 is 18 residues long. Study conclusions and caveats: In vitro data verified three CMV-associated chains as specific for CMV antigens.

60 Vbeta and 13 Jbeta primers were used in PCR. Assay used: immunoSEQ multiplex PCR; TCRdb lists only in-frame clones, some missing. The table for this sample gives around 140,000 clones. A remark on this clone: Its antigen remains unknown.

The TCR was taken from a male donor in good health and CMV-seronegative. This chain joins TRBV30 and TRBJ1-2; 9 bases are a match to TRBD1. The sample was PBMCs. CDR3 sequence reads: CAWSYQRNFDRGVRGYTF. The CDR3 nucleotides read TGTGCCTGGAGTTATCAACGCAACTTTGACAGGGGGGTTCGTGGCTACACCTTC. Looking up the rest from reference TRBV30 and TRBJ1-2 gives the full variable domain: SQTIHQWPATLVQPVGSPLSLECTVEGTSNPNLYWYRQAAGRGLQLLFYSVGIGQISSEVPQNLSASRPQDRQFILSSKKLLLSDSGFYLCAWSYQRNFDRGVRGYTFGSGTRLTVV.